These T cell receptor beta chains were read from a single sample in a study of blood T cell repertoires in COVID-19. The table came from immunoSEQ multiplex PCR; TCRdb's copy has only in-frame clones and leaves some out. Of 310,000 or so clones listed, about nine tenths are singletons. Sequencing used peripheral blood. These receptors all come from a woman between 25 and 40 years old with COVID-19, enrolled during active disease. The CDR3 runs from the conserved cysteine through the conserved F or W. Fields, in order: J gene, V gene, clone size, D gene, CDR3 DNA, CDR3 protein. The D gene is left open where the match is weak. A clone size is listed for some rows: how often the clone was seen (once, few, many), or a class if it is expanded.

J gene: TRBJ2-1; V gene: TRBV28; clone size: -; D gene: TRBD2; CDR3 DNA: TGTGCCAGCAGTTTCGGGGGGGCCAGCAATGAGCAGTTCTTC; CDR3 protein: CASSFGGASNEQFF
J gene: TRBJ1-1; V gene: TRBV2; clone size: -; D gene: TRBD1; CDR3 DNA: TGTGCCAGCTTAGGGACAGGGAGAACTGAAGCTTTCTTT; CDR3 protein: CASLGTGRTEAFF
J gene: TRBJ2-7; V gene: TRBV6-2/TRBV6-3; clone size: -; D gene: -; CDR3 DNA: TGTGCCAGCAGCAACAGGGTATCCGAGCAGTACTTC; CDR3 protein: CASSNRVSEQYF
J gene: TRBJ2-1; V gene: TRBV6-1; clone size: -; D gene: TRBD2; CDR3 DNA: TGTGCCAGCAGTGAATACAGCGGGGGCTACAATGAGCAGTTCTTC; CDR3 protein: CASSEYSGGYNEQFF
J gene: TRBJ2-7; V gene: TRBV30; clone size: -; D gene: TRBD1; CDR3 DNA: TGTGCCTGCCTATCGGGACAGACCTACGAGCAGTACTTC; CDR3 protein: CACLSGQTYEQYF
J gene: TRBJ2-1; V gene: TRBV6-2/TRBV6-3; clone size: -; D gene: TRBD2; CDR3 DNA: TGTGCCAGCAGTCAGATAGCGGGAGCAAATGAGCAGTTCTTC; CDR3 protein: CASSQIAGANEQFF
J gene: TRBJ1-6; V gene: TRBV6-5; clone size: -; D gene: TRBD1; CDR3 DNA: TGTGCCAGCAGTCCGCGGACAGGGACTAATTCACCCCTCCACTTT; CDR3 protein: CASSPRTGTNSPLHF
J gene: TRBJ1-1; V gene: TRBV5-1; clone size: -; D gene: TRBD1; CDR3 DNA: TGCGCCAGCAGCCAGACAGGGAACAGGGACACTGAAGCTTTCTTT; CDR3 protein: CASSQTGNRDTEAFF
J gene: TRBJ2-7; V gene: TRBV19; clone size: -; D gene: TRBD1; CDR3 DNA: TGTGCCAGTAGTATCAGGGACAGCTCATACGAGCAGTACTTC; CDR3 protein: CASSIRDSSYEQYF
J gene: TRBJ2-1; V gene: TRBV29-1; clone size: few; D gene: -; CDR3 DNA: TGCAGCGTTGAGACATTTCACCCCTCCTACAATGAGCAGTTCTTC; CDR3 protein: CSVETFHPSYNEQFF
J gene: TRBJ2-3; V gene: TRBV4-2; clone size: -; D gene: TRBD1; CDR3 DNA: TGTGCCAGCAGCCAAGCGGACAGGGGGATAACAGATACGCAGTATTTT; CDR3 protein: CASSQADRGITDTQYF
J gene: TRBJ1-4; V gene: TRBV7-9; clone size: -; D gene: -; CDR3 DNA: TGTGCCAGCAGCCCACCGGGAAGGTATAATGAAAAACTGTTTTTT; CDR3 protein: CASSPPGRYNEKLFF
J gene: TRBJ2-2; V gene: TRBV6-6; clone size: -; D gene: TRBD2; CDR3 DNA: TGTGCCAGCAGTCGGACTAGCGGAAGCGTTAACACCGGGGAGCTGTTTTTT; CDR3 protein: CASSRTSGSVNTGELFF
J gene: TRBJ1-5; V gene: TRBV6-6; clone size: -; D gene: -; CDR3 DNA: TGTGCCAGCAAAAAACAGGGTACCCAGCATTTT; CDR3 protein: CASKKQGTQHF
J gene: TRBJ1-2; V gene: TRBV4-3; clone size: once; D gene: -; CDR3 DNA: TGCGCCAGCAGCCAATACACAGGGACGAGGTATGGCTACACCTTC; CDR3 protein: CASSQYTGTRYGYTF
J gene: TRBJ2-7; V gene: TRBV5-4; clone size: -; D gene: -; CDR3 DNA: TGTGCCAGCAGCTTGGCCTCGTCCTACGAGCAGTACTTC; CDR3 protein: CASSLASSYEQYF
J gene: TRBJ2-7; V gene: TRBV4-1; clone size: -; D gene: -; CDR3 DNA: TGCGCCAGCAGCCAAATTTTGCTCCCAGGCGAGCAGTACTTC; CDR3 protein: CASSQILLPGEQYF
J gene: TRBJ2-7; V gene: TRBV6-5; clone size: -; D gene: TRBD1; CDR3 DNA: TGTGCCAGCAGTCCGGACAGGGGAGACTACGAGCAGTACTTC; CDR3 protein: CASSPDRGDYEQYF
J gene: TRBJ1-4; V gene: TRBV10-3; clone size: -; D gene: TRBD1; CDR3 DNA: TGTGCCATCAGACCGGGACAGGATGAAAAACTGTTTTTT; CDR3 protein: CAIRPGQDEKLFF
J gene: TRBJ1-6; V gene: TRBV10-2; clone size: -; D gene: TRBD1; CDR3 DNA: TGCGCCGCCTGGTCGGGACAGGGGGACTCACCCCTCCACTTT; CDR3 protein: CAAWSGQGDSPLHF
J gene: TRBJ2-6; V gene: TRBV9; clone size: few; D gene: -; CDR3 DNA: TGTGCCAGCAGCGTGTCGGGGGGCAGAGGGGCCAACGTCCTGACTTTC; CDR3 protein: CASSVSGGRGANVLTF
J gene: TRBJ1-6; V gene: TRBV24-1; clone size: -; D gene: TRBD1; CDR3 DNA: TGTGCCACCAGACACCACCGGGACAGTGTTAATTCACCCCTCCACTTT; CDR3 protein: CATRHHRDSVNSPLHF
J gene: TRBJ2-5; V gene: TRBV2; clone size: -; D gene: TRBD2; CDR3 DNA: TGTGCCACCTCAGGGAGGGGAGAAGAGACCCAGTACTTC; CDR3 protein: CATSGRGEETQYF
J gene: TRBJ2-7; V gene: TRBV6-2/TRBV6-3; clone size: -; D gene: TRBD2; CDR3 DNA: TGTGCCAGCAGTCGACGGACTAGCGGATACTACGAGCAGTACTTC; CDR3 protein: CASSRRTSGYYEQYF
J gene: TRBJ2-5; V gene: TRBV9; clone size: -; D gene: TRBD2; CDR3 DNA: TGTGCCAGCAGCTTACTAGGGCGGGGGGAGACCCAGTACTTC; CDR3 protein: CASSLLGRGETQYF
J gene: TRBJ1-4; V gene: TRBV27; clone size: -; D gene: TRBD1; CDR3 DNA: TGTGCCAGTTTACGGGACAGGGGGGTAATGGCTAATGAAAAACTGTTTTTT; CDR3 protein: CASLRDRGVMANEKLFF
J gene: TRBJ2-2; V gene: TRBV19; clone size: -; D gene: -; CDR3 DNA: TGTGCCAGTAGTATTGGGGCCCAGTCCGGGGAGCTGTTTTTT; CDR3 protein: CASSIGAQSGELFF
J gene: TRBJ2-5; V gene: TRBV5-4; clone size: -; D gene: TRBD2; CDR3 DNA: TGTGCCAGCAGCGTTGTCGAGCGGGAGAGGGGGGAGACCCAGTACTTC; CDR3 protein: CASSVVERERGETQYF
J gene: TRBJ2-2; V gene: TRBV9; clone size: -; D gene: TRBD1; CDR3 DNA: TGTGCCAGCAGCGACCGGGACAGGGTTGCCGGGGAGCTGTTTTTT; CDR3 protein: CASSDRDRVAGELFF
J gene: TRBJ1-4; V gene: TRBV6-2/TRBV6-3; clone size: -; D gene: TRBD1; CDR3 DNA: TGTGCCAGCACCCCCTACAGGGGGCTTTATGAAAAACTGTTTTTT; CDR3 protein: CASTPYRGLYEKLFF
J gene: TRBJ1-3; V gene: TRBV7-9; clone size: -; D gene: TRBD1; CDR3 DNA: TGTGCCAGCAGCCTAGGGACAGTCTCTGGAAACACCATATATTTT; CDR3 protein: CASSLGTVSGNTIYF
J gene: TRBJ1-3; V gene: TRBV10-3; clone size: -; D gene: TRBD1; CDR3 DNA: TGTGCCATCAGTGAGGGGGACAGGGGTGGTGGAAACACCATATATTTT; CDR3 protein: CAISEGDRGGGNTIYF
J gene: TRBJ2-7; V gene: TRBV7-9; clone size: -; D gene: -; CDR3 DNA: TGTGCCAGCAGCCGAGGAGATTACGAGCAGTACTTC; CDR3 protein: CASSRGDYEQYF
J gene: TRBJ2-5; V gene: TRBV18; clone size: -; D gene: -; CDR3 DNA: TGTGCCAGCTCACCACCGCGAGCGGTCCAAGAGACCCAGTACTTC; CDR3 protein: CASSPPRAVQETQYF
J gene: TRBJ2-7; V gene: TRBV28; clone size: -; D gene: -; CDR3 DNA: TGTGCCAGCAGCTATCAGTCGATAGGGGTCTACGAGCAGTACTTC; CDR3 protein: CASSYQSIGVYEQYF
J gene: TRBJ2-1; V gene: TRBV21-1; clone size: -; D gene: -; CDR3 DNA: TGTGCCAGCAGCAATGATCATAGCGGTAGCCTAATGCTGAAGCAGTTCTTC; CDR3 protein: CASSNDHSGSLMLKQFF
J gene: TRBJ2-7; V gene: TRBV7-9; clone size: -; D gene: TRBD1; CDR3 DNA: TGTGCCAGCAGCCAAAGCCCGGGACAGGGTTCCTACGAGCAGTACTTC; CDR3 protein: CASSQSPGQGSYEQYF
J gene: TRBJ1-6; V gene: TRBV6-2/TRBV6-3; clone size: few; D gene: -; CDR3 DNA: TGTGCCAGCAGTCCGGGCTCCTATAATTCACCCCTCCACTTT; CDR3 protein: CASSPGSYNSPLHF
J gene: TRBJ2-1; V gene: TRBV6-5; clone size: -; D gene: -; CDR3 DNA: TGTGCCAGCAGTTACAGGACTCACTCCGGTGAGCAGTTCTTC; CDR3 protein: CASSYRTHSGEQFF
J gene: TRBJ2-1; V gene: TRBV10-3; clone size: -; D gene: -; CDR3 DNA: TGTGCCATCACGGGGCAAAGCGGGCCTAGCTCCTACAATGAGCAGTTCTTC; CDR3 protein: CAITGQSGPSSYNEQFF
J gene: TRBJ2-5; V gene: TRBV29-1; clone size: few; D gene: TRBD1; CDR3 DNA: TGCAGCGTTGATTTGACAGGGGGCAGAATGGAGACCCAGTACTTC; CDR3 protein: CSVDLTGGRMETQYF
J gene: TRBJ2-2; V gene: TRBV19; clone size: -; D gene: -; CDR3 DNA: TGTGCCAGTAGTCTCGACAGGGCTGCTAGCGCTGGGGAGCTGTTTTTT; CDR3 protein: CASSLDRAASAGELFF
J gene: TRBJ2-7; V gene: TRBV2; clone size: -; D gene: -; CDR3 DNA: TGTGCCAGCAGTGAAGGACTACCATCCTTTGGGTTC; CDR3 protein: CASSEGLPSFGF
J gene: TRBJ2-2; V gene: TRBV4-1; clone size: -; D gene: TRBD1; CDR3 DNA: TGCGCCAGCAGCGACAGGGTCCTGAACACCGGGGAGCTGTTTTTT; CDR3 protein: CASSDRVLNTGELFF
J gene: TRBJ2-5; V gene: TRBV4-1; clone size: -; D gene: -; CDR3 DNA: TGCGCCAGCAGCCAAGTAATTCCGGCTAGCTCAAAAGAGACCCAGTACTTC; CDR3 protein: CASSQVIPASSKETQYF
J gene: TRBJ1-1; V gene: TRBV18; clone size: -; D gene: -; CDR3 DNA: TGTGCCAGCTCACCATATGGACAGTTTATGAACACTGAAGCTTTCTTT; CDR3 protein: CASSPYGQFMNTEAFF
J gene: TRBJ2-7; V gene: TRBV5-1; clone size: -; D gene: TRBD2; CDR3 DNA: TGCGCCAGCAGACGGACTAGCGGGCCCTACGAGCAGTACTTC; CDR3 protein: CASRRTSGPYEQYF
J gene: TRBJ1-4; V gene: TRBV7-9; clone size: -; D gene: -; CDR3 DNA: TGTGCCAGCAGCTCCCCCGGACACAACGAAAAACTGTTTTTT; CDR3 protein: CASSSPGHNEKLFF